The 8 T cell receptor beta chains listed next were all sequenced from one sample in a study of control samples from healthy donors and cancer patients (dated by TCRdb to the early 2020s). The method was the immunoSEQ multiplex PCR assay. Held by TCRdb, this immuneACCESS table contains in-frame sequences only and omits some clones. Under half of the omission traces to an unresolved V gene where checked; the cause of the rest is unknown. In all, the sample holds around 150,000 clones, and 96% of those were seen once. Jointly, the top ten make up over 1% of the sample. Material for sequencing was blood. These receptors were taken from a woman aged 25 to 39 in good health.

V gene TRBV19 combines with J gene TRBJ2-7; D might be TRBD1 (6 bases). The CDR3 is 15 residues long. Deletions cut 3 bases from V and 2 bases from J, with 14 bases between. Germline V gives CDR1 LNHDA, CDR2 SQIVND (reference sequence). In DNA, the CDR3 is TGTGCCAGTAGTATTACGGCAGGGGACGCCTACGAGCAGTACTTC. Translating gives CASSITAGDAYEQYF.

The V and J genes are TRBV7-8 and TRBJ1-4; TRBD1 matches 7 bases. This CDR3 contains 18 residues. Losses at the gene ends were 5 bases for V and 1 base for J; bases not matched to a gene: 13. Germline CDR1 is SGHVS and CDR2 is FQNEAQ. The CDR3 nucleotides read TGTGCCAGCAGCCTGGTGGTATTTCAGGGGGAAACTAATGAAAAACTGTTTTTT. Protein: CASSLVVFQGETNEKLFF. The entire variable domain, with the rest obtained from reference TRBV7-8 and TRBJ1-4, is as follows: GAGVSQSPRYKVAKRGQDVALRCDPISGHVSLFWYQQALGQGPEFLTYFQNEAQLDKSGLPSDRFFAERPEGSVSTLKIQRTQQEDSAVYLCASSLVVFQGETNEKLFFGSGTQLSVL.

This chain links TRBV10-3 with TRBJ2-7, with D unclear. CDR1 and CDR2 (germline): ENHRY, SYGVKD. This CDR3 region has 14 residues. Trimming pared 3 bases from V and 2 bases from J, leaving 11 bases between. DNA for the CDR3: TGTGCCATCAGTGATCTACTCAGTACCTACGAGCAGTACTTC. Encoded protein: CAISDLLSTYEQYF.

This chain uses TRBV7-9 with TRBJ2-6; D is uncertain. Germline CDR1 reads SEHNR; CDR2 reads FQNEAQ (reference sequence). The CDR3 covers 15 residues. Trimming left V 1 base short and J 1 base short, with 5 bases between. The DNA for the CDR3 is TGTGCCAGCAGCTTAGGGGTATCTGGGGCCAACGTCCTGACTTTC. It specifies CASSLGVSGANVLTF. Full variable domain (rest looked up from reference TRBV7-9 and TRBJ2-6): DTGVSQNPRHKITKRGQNVTFRCDPISEHNRLYWYRQTLGQGPEFLTYFQNEAQLEKSRLLSDRFSAERPKGSFSTLEIQRTEQGDSAMYLCASSLGVSGANVLTFGAGSRLTVL.

The chain is built from TRBV7-9 and TRBJ2-3; D not certain. This CDR3 contains 16 residues. The germline V and J ends were trimmed by 3 bases and 1 base, with 14 bases remaining between them. Germline CDR1 SEHNR, CDR2 FQNEAQ (reference sequence). The chain's CDR3 is CASSFRSGLGTDTQYF. The CDR3 DNA follows: TGTGCCAGCAGCTTTCGGTCTGGGTTGGGCACAGATACGCAGTATTTT.

The genes are TRBV15 and TRBJ2-1; D is unclear. The germline V and J ends were trimmed by 0 bases and 7 bases, with 13 bases remaining between them. This CDR3 has 15 residues. Germline values: CDR1 LNHNV, CDR2 YYDKDF (reference sequence). CDR3 protein: CATSRDSPRLNEQFF. The CDR3 bases are TGTGCCACCAGCAGAGATAGTCCCCGTCTTAATGAGCAGTTCTTC.

This clone appeared a single time. The chain couples TRBV28 to TRBJ2-7; 9 positions agree with TRBD1. Germline loops: CDR1 MDHEN, CDR2 SYDVKM. Losses at the gene ends were 3 bases for V and 2 bases for J; bases not matched to a gene: 5. This CDR3 contains 15 residues. The CDR3 coding sequence is TGTGCCAGCAGTTTGATGGGACAGGGCACCTACGAGCAGTACTTC. Its translation is CASSLMGQGTYEQYF.

This chain joins TRBV6-2 or TRBV6-3 and TRBJ1-1; no definite D call. Trimming removed 2 bases from V and 2 bases from J, with 15 bases in between. Per germline, CDR1 MNHEY and CDR2 SVGEGT. This CDR3 is built from 16 residues. CDR3 DNA sequence: TGTGCCAGCAGTTACAGGGTCTGGACGGAAAACACTGAAGCTTTCTTT. It encodes CASSYRVWTENTEAFF.